The entry below gives a single T cell receptor beta chain sequence along with its context. This clone was found a few times. The clone's antigen remains unknown. Per-base qualities were not stored, and no clone one base away is much larger. V gives up 4 bases and J gives up 1 base, and the segment between their germline ends measures 4 bases. From the cysteine up to the phenylalanine, the CDR3 has a length of 12 residues. The DNA shown is the 36-base CDR3, in frame from base 1. In the germline V gene (reference sequence), CDR1 corresponds to WNHNN and CDR2 to SYGVQD. What this sample's time point label stands for: cycle 4 day 1 (C4D1), after five to seven weeks of nivolumab. Relapse after autologous stem cell transplantation had occurred in all trial patients, and cohorts A, B and C were distinguished by prior brentuximab vedotin exposure. The trial cohort was composed of approximately 56 patients with relapsed/refractory classical Hodgkin lymphoma, for whom complete response, partial response or progressive disease was recorded as best overall response. Single-agent nivolumab was administered to trial patients in the multi-cohort phase II CheckMate 205 trial. An independent review committee assessed best overall response using the 2007 International Working Group response criteria. Trial PBMCs were obtained immediately prior to nivolumab initiation (C1D1) and on therapy at cycle 2 day 1 and cycle 4 day 1. Peripheral blood was collected in 8 mL Vacutainer Cell Preparation Tubes, from which PBMCs were isolated by centrifugation and then cryopreserved.

This sample is drawn from a study of PD-1 blockade in classical Hodgkin lymphoma (dated by TCRdb to the early 2020s). With regard to the full study: Nivolumab dosing was 3 mg/kg intravenously every 2 weeks, continuing until either disease progression or unacceptable toxicity. To define a peripheral blood immune signature of response to PD-1 blockade in classical Hodgkin lymphoma, the study combined TCR beta sequencing with CyTOF. What the work shows at the level of the full study, not this receptor alone: The study covered only a single clinical trial cohort, and the causes of the repertoire differences, possibly disease activity or prior therapy, were still not defined. Baseline diversity similar to that of newly diagnosed patients was observed in trial patients achieving complete response, whereas significantly lower diversity was observed in partial responders and progressors. Newly diagnosed patients were reported to have lower baseline TCR diversity than healthy donors, and relapsed/refractory patients were reported to have lower baseline TCR diversity still. By C4D1, a significant rise was seen in CD4+ TCR diversity but not in CD8+ TCR diversity (p=0.0027 vs p=0.16), and the rise was most apparent among complete responders (p=0.02). Lower diversity was seen in patients whose nivolumab began less than 1 year after ASCT, and these patients were left out of later analyses so that immune reconstitution would not confound the results.

Genomic DNA was extracted with the Qiagen DNeasy kit from unsorted PBMCs and from negatively selected CD4+ and CD8+ fractions. TCR beta CDR3 regions were amplified by immunoSEQ multiplex PCR using primers annealing to V and J segments. A synthetic immune receptor repertoire was used to minimize amplification bias, and any residual bias was removed computationally once sequencing was done. The source study handled its data this way. Custom Python scripts were used to quantify repertoire diversity as the Shannon entropy index. Unsorted, CD4+ and CD8+ repertoires were analyzed separately, except in combined analyses where CD4+ and CD8+ sequences were merged in silico. Clonal expansion was defined as a frequency increase of at least 2-fold after treatment compared with C1D1, and clones undetected at baseline were assigned a pseudocount of 0.5. Clones with 0 or 1 copy at C1D1 were defined as singleton clones, while clones with 2 or more copies were defined as non-singleton clones. Clones expanded in unsorted samples were assigned a CD4+, CD8+ or unknown annotation through matching of protein sequences in sorted samples from the same patient. Wilcoxon tests on paired samples were used to test diversity changes from C1D1 to C4D1. Here the immuneACCESS table is served through TCRdb, limited to in-frame sequences with V and J called. Missing clones are a known gap in these copies; in checked studies unresolved V genes cover under half, and the rest lacks a known reason. Clonal size and the V and J genes are those of that table, whereas D and trimming came from the DNA. The sample contains 35,000 to 50,000 clones, around three fifths of them found a single time. Over 3% of the sample belongs to the ten largest clones.

The sequenced sample was peripheral blood mononuclear cells (PBMCs), obtained before the fourth cycle of nivolumab. The chain is encoded by TRBV10-1 joined to TRBJ1-1, with the D segment identity uncertain. This TCR came from a human donor with classical Hodgkin lymphoma. The sequenced DNA is TGCGCCAGCAGTGCGGCGAACACTGAAGCTTTCTTT. Translation gives CASSAANTEAFF.